This passage covers 9 T cell receptor beta chains from one sample sequenced in a study of shared clonotypes between healthy human individuals. Profiled with immunoSEQ multiplex PCR; TCRdb holds only in-frame clones, not every one. The data contain roughly 2 million clones, approximately 96% of them singletons. Input material: naive CD4+ T cells sorted from blood. Subset indicated: CD45RA+ positively selected. The receptors here all came from a man aged 18 to 29 in good health.

This rearrangement joins TRBV9 to TRBJ2-3; TRBD2 matches 7 bases. The germline V gene has CDR1 SGDLS and CDR2 YYNGEE. This CDR3 contains 16 residues. The junction had 11 bases not matched to a gene; V was cut back by 4 bases and J by 3 bases. CDR3 residues: CASSTRAGPGTDTQYF. The CDR3 bases are TGTGCCAGCAGCACTCGAGCGGGGCCGGGAACAGATACGCAGTATTTT.

The chain links TRBV5-4 to TRBJ2-7; D perhaps matches TRBD2 (6 bases). The CDR3 consists of 15 residues. CDR1 is SGHNT and CDR2 is YYREEE in the germline V gene (reference sequence). V was trimmed by 1 base and J by 0 bases, leaving 11 bases between them. Here the CDR3 reads CASSLLGGPSYEQYF. The CDR3 DNA sequence: TGTGCCAGCAGCTTGCTGGGGGGTCCCTCCTACGAGCAGTACTTC.

This sequence joins TRBV29-1 and TRBJ2-7, with D possibly matching TRBD1 (6 bases). Looked up from germline, CDR1 is SQVTM and CDR2 is ANQGSEA. This CDR3 is built from 12 residues. V dropped 5 bases and J dropped 6 bases, with 14 bases sitting between them. The CDR3, as DNA: TGCAGCGTTACCTCGGGCAGGGGCGAGCAGTACTTC. This codes for CSVTSGRGEQYF.

A word on this clone: This specimen includes other DNA sequences encoding the same CDR3. This chain links TRBV10-1 with TRBJ2-7; 10 bases align to TRBD2. With 0 bases clipped from V and 3 bases from J, the junction kept 2 bases outside the gene matches. This CDR3 has 15 residues. Germline values: CDR1 WNHNN, CDR2 SYGVQD (reference sequence). The CDR3 nucleotides are TGCGCCAGCAGTGAGTCGGCTAGCGGGAGCTACGAGCAGTACTTC. Its translation: CASSESASGSYEQYF.

There are a few counts of this clone. The same CDR3 arises from other DNA sequences in this sample as well. V gene TRBV28 combines with J gene TRBJ1-1, with a possible D match to TRBD1 (5 bases). The CDR3 runs to 12 residues. Trimming removed 5 bases from V and 5 bases from J, with 9 bases in between. Germline lookup yields CDR1 MDHEN and CDR2 SYDVKM. This chain's CDR3 is CASSVRVTEAFF. CDR3 DNA sequence: TGTGCCAGCAGTGTCAGGGTAACTGAAGCTTTCTTT.

Worth noting for this clone: This sample also contains other DNA sequences that code for the same CDR3. The chain combines TRBV30 with TRBJ1-5, with unresolved D. Germline V CDR1 and CDR2: GTSNPN, SVGIG (reference sequence). This CDR3 is 12 amino acids long. V gave up 6 bases and J gave up 0 bases, with 6 bases separating them. The chain's CDR3 is CACSDSNQPQHF. CDR3 DNA sequence: TGTGCCTGTTCAGATAGCAATCAGCCCCAGCATTTT.

The chain links TRBV11-2 to TRBJ2-7; D unclear. Trimming stripped 4 bases from V and 0 bases from J, with 10 bases between. This CDR3 comprises 14 residues. The germline V gene encodes CDR1 SGHAT and CDR2 FQNNGV. CDR3: CASSSLVGSYEQYF. CDR3 DNA: TGTGCCAGCAGCTCCCTAGTGGGCTCCTACGAGCAGTACTTC.

The rearrangement joins TRBV5-4 to TRBJ2-5; D remains ambiguous. This CDR3 has 16 residues. Germline CDR1 SGHNT, CDR2 YYREEE (reference sequence). Between the trimmed V and J ends, which lost 3 bases and 2 bases, there was a span of 17 bases. The CDR3 protein is CASSSIAGVGQETQYF. The CDR3 DNA reads TGTGCCAGCAGCTCGATTGCTGGCGTAGGGCAAGAGACCCAGTACTTC.

The chain is built from TRBV9 and TRBJ1-2, with 12 bases identical to TRBD1. The CDR3 contains 16 residues. The V gene end was trimmed by 3 bases and the J gene end by 2 bases; junction bases not matched to a gene: 5. Looked up from germline, CDR1 is SGDLS and CDR2 is YYNGEE. CDR3 nucleotide sequence: TGTGCCAGCAGCGCGGGAGGGACAGGGGGCAACTATGGCTACACCTTC. Translating it yields CASSAGGTGGNYGYTF.